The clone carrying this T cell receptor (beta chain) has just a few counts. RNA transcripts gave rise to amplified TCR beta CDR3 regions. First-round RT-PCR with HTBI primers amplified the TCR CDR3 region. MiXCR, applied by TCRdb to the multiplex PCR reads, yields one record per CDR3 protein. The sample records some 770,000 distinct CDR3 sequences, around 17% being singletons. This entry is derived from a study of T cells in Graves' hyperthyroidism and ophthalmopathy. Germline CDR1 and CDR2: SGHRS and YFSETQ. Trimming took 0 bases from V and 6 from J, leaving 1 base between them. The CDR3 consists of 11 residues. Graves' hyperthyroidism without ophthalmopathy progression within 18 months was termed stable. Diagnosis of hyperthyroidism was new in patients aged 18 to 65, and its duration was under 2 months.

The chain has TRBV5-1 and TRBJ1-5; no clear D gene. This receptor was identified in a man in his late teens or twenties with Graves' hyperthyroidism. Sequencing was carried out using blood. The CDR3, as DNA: TGCGCCAGCAGCTTGGTTCAGCCCCAGCATTTT. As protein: CASSLVQPQHF. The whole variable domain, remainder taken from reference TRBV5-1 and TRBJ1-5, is KAGVTQTPRYLIKTRGQQVTLSCSPISGHRSVSWYQQTPGQGLQFLFEYFSETQRNKGNFPGRFSGRQFSNSRSEMNVSTLELGDSALYLCASSLVQPQHFGDGTRLSIL.